Detailed here is one TCR beta chain. Its matching antigen is unknown. The data belong to a study of PD-1 blockade in classical Hodgkin lymphoma. Method: immunoSEQ multiplex PCR; TCRdb's copy keeps in-frame clones and lacks some. Of more than 140,000 clones in the sample, just under 80% were seen once. Germline V lookup: CDR1 MDHEN, CDR2 SYDVKM. The CDR3 has 15 residues. Unmatched junction bases numbered 8, after V lost 6 bases and J lost 7 bases. Overall study findings and caveats: Differences between repertoires have undefined causes, possibly disease activity or prior therapy.

No patient escaped relapse after autologous stem cell transplantation, and brentuximab vedotin exposure varied. The sample was peripheral blood mononuclear cells (PBMCs), taken before the second cycle of nivolumab. The origin of this receptor is a human donor with classical Hodgkin lymphoma. The chain combines TRBV28 with TRBJ1-5; TRBD1 matches 11 bases. The CDR3 sequence is CASRGTGGSSQPQHF. In DNA form, the CDR3 reads TGTGCCAGCAGGGGGACAGGGGGATCATCCCAGCCCCAGCATTTT.